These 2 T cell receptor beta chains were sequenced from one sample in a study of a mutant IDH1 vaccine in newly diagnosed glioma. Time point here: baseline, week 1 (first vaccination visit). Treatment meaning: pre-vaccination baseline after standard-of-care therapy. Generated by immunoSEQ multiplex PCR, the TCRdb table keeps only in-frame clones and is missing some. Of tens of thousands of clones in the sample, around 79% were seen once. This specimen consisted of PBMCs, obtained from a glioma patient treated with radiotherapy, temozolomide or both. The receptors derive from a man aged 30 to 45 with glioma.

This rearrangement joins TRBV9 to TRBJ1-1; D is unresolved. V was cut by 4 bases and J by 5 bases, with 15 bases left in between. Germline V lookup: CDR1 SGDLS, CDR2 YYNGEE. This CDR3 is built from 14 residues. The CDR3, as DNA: TGTGCCAGCAGCCCAAACCCCTCGGATACTGAAGCTTTCTTT. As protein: CASSPNPSDTEAFF.

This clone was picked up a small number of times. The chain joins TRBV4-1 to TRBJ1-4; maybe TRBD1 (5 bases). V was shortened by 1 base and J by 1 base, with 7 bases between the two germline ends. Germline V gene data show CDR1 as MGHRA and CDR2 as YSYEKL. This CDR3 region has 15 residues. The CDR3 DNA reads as TGCGCCAGCAGCCAAGGGGGGGGAACTAATGAAAAACTGTTTTTT. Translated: CASSQGGGTNEKLFF.